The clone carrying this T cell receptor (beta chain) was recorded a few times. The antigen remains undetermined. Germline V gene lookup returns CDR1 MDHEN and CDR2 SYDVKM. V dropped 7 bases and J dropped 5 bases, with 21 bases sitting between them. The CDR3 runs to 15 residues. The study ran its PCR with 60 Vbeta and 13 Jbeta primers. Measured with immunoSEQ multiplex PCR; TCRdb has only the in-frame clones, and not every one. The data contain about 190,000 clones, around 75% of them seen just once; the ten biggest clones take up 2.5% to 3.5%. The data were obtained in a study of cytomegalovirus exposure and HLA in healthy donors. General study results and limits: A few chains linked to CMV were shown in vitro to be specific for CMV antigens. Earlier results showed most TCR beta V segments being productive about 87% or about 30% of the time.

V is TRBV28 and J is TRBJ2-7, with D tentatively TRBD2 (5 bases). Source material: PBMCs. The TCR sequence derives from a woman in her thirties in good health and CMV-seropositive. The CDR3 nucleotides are TGTGCCAGCACCCCGAGCGCCGAGGGTTTCGACGAGCAGTACTTC. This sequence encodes CASTPSAEGFDEQYF.